This paragraph reports one T cell receptor beta chain. Its antigen is unknown. This record belongs to a study of vaccination effects on CD4 cells after COVID-19. Study-level background: All participants had two doses of either the BNT162b2 or mRNA-1273 vaccine.

Viral peptide pools were used in the ViraFEST assay to expand antigen-specific CD4+ T cells, and sequencing came afterward. The authors isolated CD4+ T cells after around 10 days of culture. Nucleocapsid antibodies were negative in the vaccine recipients, who had never had SARS-CoV-2 infection. The researchers cultured 1.5 million to 2 million PBMC per well with about 10 IU/ml IL-2 and approximately 10 ug/ml peptides. Method: immunoSEQ multiplex PCR; TCRdb's copy keeps in-frame clones and lacks some. Among about 73,000 clones, about 70% were seen once, and the ten largest hold around 3%. Sequencing used CD4+ T cells from PBMCs cultured with HCoV-NL63 spike peptides, obtained before COVID-19 vaccination. The TCR comes from a human donor who received a COVID-19 vaccine.

The DNA of the CDR3 is TGTGCCAGCAGCTTAGATAAATTAGCGGGGGGGCACGAGCAGTACGTC. Translating it yields CASSLDKLAGGHEQYV. The chain couples TRBV11-2 to TRBJ2-7, with TRBD2 identical over 11 bases. The germline V gene encodes CDR1 SGHAT and CDR2 FQNNGV. J gave up 5 bases and V 0 bases, and 6 bases lay outside the gene matches. There are 16 residues in the CDR3.